These 18 T cell receptor beta chains came from one sample sequenced in a study of graft-versus-host responses after intestinal transplantation. Sequencing used immunoSEQ multiplex PCR; TCRdb keeps in-frame clones, though not all of them. In the table there are about 40,000 clones, 91% of which are singletons. Sequencing used PBMCs, obtained 300 to 320 days after intestinal transplant. These receptors originate from a human patient who received an intestinal transplant, so some T cells may come from the graft donor.

The chain links TRBV6-5 to TRBJ2-3; maybe TRBD1 (6 bases). The CDR3 consists of 14 residues. Per germline, CDR1 MNHEY and CDR2 SVGAGI. V was cut by 7 bases and J by 2 bases, with 13 bases left in between. The DNA for the CDR3 is TGTGCCAGCATTATAGGGGGTATCACAGATACGCAGTATTTT. It codes for CASIIGGITDTQYF.

The chain uses TRBV23-1 and TRBJ1-2, with 9 bases that match TRBD1. TRBV23-1 is reported as an ORF; its role is uncertain. The CDR3 covers 16 residues. V lost 3 bases and J lost 8; bases outside the gene matches: 13. The CDR3 loop reads CASSHPLDRGIRGYTF. The CDR3 nucleotides are TGCGCCAGCAGTCATCCATTGGACAGGGGTATTAGGGGCTACACCTTC.

The chain couples TRBV12-5 to TRBJ1-2, with D perhaps matching TRBD1 (5 bases). This CDR3 region has 15 residues. Germline CDR1 is LGHNT and CDR2 is FRNRAP. V shed 3 bases and J shed 4 bases, with 15 bases lying between them. CDR3 DNA sequence: TGTGCTAGTGGTTTAGTGCAGGGAAAGACCTATGGCTACACCTTC. Its translation is CASGLVQGKTYGYTF.

V is TRBV4-3 and J is TRBJ1-1; D call uncertain. CDR3 length: 14 residues. The ends were cut back, 1 base at V and 3 bases at J, with 9 bases in the middle. Germline lookup yields CDR1 LGHNA and CDR2 YSLEER. The CDR3 bases are TGCGCCAGCAGCCAAGTCGAGGGAGACACTGAAGCTTTCTTT. Translating gives CASSQVEGDTEAFF.

In DNA form, the CDR3 reads TGTGCCAGCAGTGAAGCTTCTCCCCTGAGCCCCTACTTC. As protein: CASSEASPLSPYF. The V call is TRBV2, the J call TRBJ2-7; D uncertain. This CDR3 has 13 amino acids. Trimming removed 0 bases from V and 13 bases from J, with 16 bases in between. The V gene's germline CDR1 is SNHLY and CDR2 FYNNEI.

The genes are TRBV5-1 and TRBJ1-2, with D unclear. Between the trimmed V and J ends, which lost 7 bases and 4 bases, there was a span of 23 bases. The length of the CDR3 is 16 residues. Looked up from germline, CDR1 is SGHRS and CDR2 is YFSETQ. CDR3 residues: CASGVPPVRKTYGYTF. The CDR3 region has the DNA TGCGCCAGCGGTGTTCCACCGGTTCGAAAGACCTATGGCTACACCTTC. Combining the CDR3 with reference TRBV5-1 and TRBJ1-2 gives the whole variable domain KAGVTQTPRYLIKTRGQQVTLSCSPISGHRSVSWYQQTPGQGLQFLFEYFSETQRNKGNFPGRFSGRQFSNSRSEMNVSTLELGDSALYLCASGVPPVRKTYGYTFGSGTRLTVV.

The chain is built from TRBV11-2 and TRBJ1-2; D ambiguous. Germline CDR1 SGHAT, CDR2 FQNNGV. The V gene lost 5 bases and the J gene lost 4 bases, with 11 bases spanning the gap. The CDR3 extends over 13 amino acids. The CDR3 loop is CASSLLTVYGYTF. The CDR3 nucleotides read TGTGCCAGCAGCCTCTTGACCGTCTATGGCTACACCTTC.

The chain links TRBV5-1 to TRBJ1-1, with 8 bases lining up with TRBD1. Germline loops: CDR1 SGHRS, CDR2 YFSETQ. The CDR3 has 16 amino acids. With 0 bases clipped from V and 1 base from J, the junction kept 5 bases outside the gene matches. CDR3 residues: CASSLVAGGGNTEAFF. CDR3 DNA: TGCGCCAGCAGCTTGGTAGCAGGGGGCGGGAACACTGAAGCTTTCTTT.

This sequence joins TRBV28 and TRBJ2-1; TRBD2 agrees at 11 bases. Germline V gene sequence: CDR1 MDHEN, CDR2 SYDVKM. CDR3 length equals 14 residues. V shed 3 bases and J 6 bases; nucleotides not matched to a gene: 1. CDR3 sequence: CASSFSGRANEQFF. Written as DNA, the CDR3 is TGTGCCAGCAGTTTTAGCGGGAGGGCCAATGAGCAGTTCTTC.

The chain's CDR3 is CASRPSGGDYNEQFF. The CDR3 DNA reads as TGTGCCAGCAGACCGAGCGGGGGGGATTACAATGAGCAGTTCTTC. The genes are TRBV6-6 and TRBJ2-1; 10 positions agree with TRBD2. The CDR3 has 15 residues. Looked up from germline, CDR1 is MNHNY and CDR2 is SVGAGI (reference sequence). V shed 6 bases and J 4 bases; nucleotides not matched to a gene: 6.

This clone appeared a few times. The rearrangement uses TRBV10-2 and TRBJ2-5; D call uncertain. This CDR3 is 14 amino acids long. Trimming left V 6 bases short and J 5 bases short, with 16 bases between. Germline V gives CDR1 WSHSY, CDR2 SAAADI. CDR3 DNA: TGCGCCAGCAGCCCAAGGGTTCTCGGGGAGACCCAGTACTTC. Its translation: CASSPRVLGETQYF.

The chain has TRBV5-1 and TRBJ1-1; TRBD1 is a possible D gene (5 bases). The CDR3 consists of 15 residues. V lost 5 bases to trimming and J lost 1 base, with 15 bases between them. In germline, CDR1 is SGHRS, CDR2 YFSETQ. The CDR3 loop reads CASRAGAGPNTEAFF. Here the CDR3 DNA reads TGCGCCAGCAGAGCGGGTGCGGGGCCGAACACTGAAGCTTTCTTT.

This clone appeared once. The chain employs TRBV2 and TRBJ1-1; tentatively, D is TRBD1 (5 bases). Trimming stripped 11 bases from V and 4 bases from J, with 17 bases between. This CDR3 comprises 13 residues. CDR1 SNHLY and CDR2 FYNNEI come from the germline V gene. CDR3 nucleotide sequence: TGTGCCTCCCAAGGGGAGGTGAGCACTGAAGCTTTCTTT. This sequence encodes CASQGEVSTEAFF.

This chain links TRBV7-3 with TRBJ2-7, with 11 bases aligning to TRBD1. The CDR3 is 15 amino acids. V shed 2 bases, J shed 4 bases, and the junction held 4 bases outside the gene matches. CDR1 is SGHTA, CDR2 FQGTGA, per germline. The CDR3: CASSLSGQGGYEQYF. CDR3 coding DNA: TGTGCCAGCAGCTTATCGGGACAGGGGGGTTACGAGCAGTACTTC. The whole variable domain, remainder taken from reference TRBV7-3 and TRBJ2-7, is GAGVSQTPSNKVTEKGKYVELRCDPISGHTALYWYRQSLGQGPEFLIYFQGTGAADDSGLPNDRFFAVRPEGSVSTLKIQRTERGDSAVYLCASSLSGQGGYEQYFGPGTRLTVT.

The chain carries TRBV5-1 and TRBJ2-2, with a weak D call TRBD2 (6 bases). This CDR3 has 17 amino acids. Trimming removed 6 bases at V and 2 bases at J, with 20 bases between. Per the germline V gene, CDR1 is SGHRS and CDR2 is YFSETQ. In nucleotides, the CDR3 is TGCGCCAGCACCCTAACCCCGGGACTGGCTAACACCGGGGAGCTGTTTTTT. It codes for CASTLTPGLANTGELFF. Complete variable domain (other parts from reference TRBV5-1 and TRBJ2-2): KAGVTQTPRYLIKTRGQQVTLSCSPISGHRSVSWYQQTPGQGLQFLFEYFSETQRNKGNFPGRFSGRQFSNSRSEMNVSTLELGDSALYLCASTLTPGLANTGELFFGEGSRLTVL.

This chain joins TRBV11-2 and TRBJ2-7, with TRBD2 matching 11 bases. The length of the CDR3 is 14 residues. The germline V gene encodes CDR1 SGHAT and CDR2 FQNNGV. The junction had 0 bases not matched to a gene; V was cut back by 2 bases and J by 3 bases. The CDR3 DNA sequence: TGTGCCAGCAGCTTAACTAGCGGGAGCTACGAGCAGTACTTC. Translating it yields CASSLTSGSYEQYF.

The rearrangement links TRBV27 to TRBJ2-5; 11 nucleotides agree with TRBD1. With V trimmed by 5 bases and J by 5 bases, 4 bases remained unmatched. The CDR3 runs to 14 residues. The germline V gene has CDR1 MNHEY and CDR2 SMNVEV (reference sequence). The CDR3 bases are TGTGCCAGCAGTCCGGACAGGGGGCGGGAGACCCAGTACTTC. Residues: CASSPDRGRETQYF.

This clone was detected once. The V gene is TRBV5-1, the J gene TRBJ2-7, with 7 nucleotides matching TRBD1. Unmatched junction bases numbered 11, after V lost 4 bases and J lost 7 bases. The CDR3 is 14 residues long. The germline gives CDR1 SGHRS, CDR2 YFSETQ. The CDR3 nucleotides read TGCGCCAGCAGCCCCGAACAGGGGATGGGAGAGCAGTACTTC. Translating it yields CASSPEQGMGEQYF.